Presented here are 18 T cell receptor beta chains from one specimen sequenced in a study of control samples from healthy donors and cancer patients. The data were produced by immunoSEQ multiplex PCR, yet TCRdb's version contains in-frame clones alone and is incomplete. The sample lists around 140,000 clones, over 85% occurring once. The sample taken for sequencing was PBMCs. The receptors were sampled from a man aged 45 to 65 with head and neck cancer.

The J gene is TRBJ1-6, the V gene TRBV12-2. TRBV12-2 is reported as a pseudogene. The CDR3 length is 20 residues. CDR3 nucleotides: TGTGCAAGTCGCTCCCCTAGGGGGGGACAGAATTTCTCCTATAATTCACCCCTCCACTTT. This codes for CASRSPRGGQNFSYNSPLHF.

Worth noting for this clone: The sample holds other DNA sequences that translate to the same CDR3. This chain connects TRBV18 to TRBJ2-2, with 13 bases identical to TRBD2. The trim removed 3 bases at V and 6 bases at J, leaving 1 base unmatched. Germline V gives CDR1 KGHSH, CDR2 LQKENI. This CDR3 is 15 amino acids long. The CDR3 is CASSPGLAGAGELFF. CDR3 DNA: TGTGCCAGCTCACCCGGACTAGCGGGAGCCGGGGAGCTGTTTTTT.

This sequence joins TRBV7-3 and TRBJ2-3; 7 nucleotides line up with TRBD2. The junction had 3 bases not matched to a gene; V was cut back by 2 bases and J by 4 bases. The CDR3 has 14 residues. Germline CDR1 SGHTA, CDR2 FQGTGA. CDR3 sequence reads: CASSLGAGSDTQYF. For the CDR3, the DNA is TGTGCCAGCAGCTTAGGAGCGGGGTCAGATACGCAGTATTTT.

Of note for this clone: The same CDR3 also results from other DNA sequences found in this sample. The chain links TRBV29-1 to TRBJ2-5; no clear D gene. V was clipped by 2 bases and J by 5 bases, with 18 bases between them. Per the germline V gene, CDR1 is SQVTM and CDR2 is ANQGSEA. The CDR3 is 15 residues long. CDR3 DNA sequence: TGCAGCGTTGAACGACGGCAGCCCCTTCGGGAGACCCAGTACTTC. Amino acids: CSVERRQPLRETQYF.

V usage is TRBV27 and J usage is TRBJ2-7; TRBD2 agrees at 10 bases. CDR1 is MNHEY and CDR2 is SMNVEV in the germline V gene (reference sequence). The CDR3 sequence is 16 residues long. V trimming: 0 bases; J trimming: 3 bases; junction bases outside the gene matches: 5. CDR3 DNA: TGTGCCAGCAGTTTATCAGGGCTAGCGGGAGTCTACGAGCAGTACTTC. It encodes CASSLSGLAGVYEQYF.

The chain combines TRBV9 with TRBJ1-5; weak D call: TRBD1 (6 bases). Germline values: CDR1 SGDLS, CDR2 YYNGEE. CDR3 size: 15 residues. The ends were cut back, 2 bases at V and 4 bases at J, with 13 bases in the middle. CDR3 amino acids: CASSVTDSLNQPQHF. Here the CDR3 DNA reads TGTGCCAGCAGCGTCACGGACAGCCTTAATCAGCCCCAGCATTTT.

V is TRBV7-9 and J is TRBJ1-4; TRBD1 agrees at 10 bases. The CDR3 runs to 19 residues. Germline CDR1 reads SEHNR; CDR2 reads FQNEAQ (reference sequence). With 5 bases clipped from V and 0 bases from J, the junction kept 12 bases outside the gene matches. The CDR3 DNA sequence: TGTGCCAGCAGCGTTGACAGGGGGCTACTCTATTCAACTAATGAAAAACTGTTTTTT. Its protein product is CASSVDRGLLYSTNEKLFF.

The chain has TRBV21-1 and TRBJ2-3; TRBD1 was called by the table and not checked on the DNA. TRBV21-1 is a pseudogene. The CDR3 is 15 amino acids. CDR3 amino acids: CASSPDRPEADTQYF. CDR3 nucleotides: TGTGCCAGCAGCCCGGACAGGCCCGAAGCAGATACGCAGTATTTT.

This clone is a singleton in its sample. The rearrangement uses TRBV7-2 and TRBJ2-3; 15 bases map to TRBD2. V dropped 3 bases and J dropped 7; count of bases not matched to a gene: 14. Germline V CDR1 and CDR2: SGHTA, FQGNSA. The CDR3 extends over 19 amino acids. Here the CDR3 reads CASSFGPGLAGGGQNTQYF. The CDR3 DNA reads TGTGCCAGCAGCTTTGGGCCGGGACTAGCGGGAGGCGGACAGAATACGCAGTATTTT.

The chain recombines TRBV13 with TRBJ1-2; 10 nucleotides align to TRBD1. The CDR3 totals 20 residues. The germline gives CDR1 PRHDT, CDR2 FYEKMQ (reference sequence). The trim removed 6 bases at V and 1 base at J, leaving 20 bases unmatched. CDR3 nucleotides: TGTGCCAGCAGGCTCTGGTCGGGTGGGACAGGGGTGTTGTTTAACTATGGCTACACCTTC. Protein sequence: CASRLWSGGTGVLFNYGYTF.

This clone was recorded only once. The junction does not match germline at one end; this may be a read error. The rearrangement joins TRBV3-1 (or the pseudogene TRBV3-2) to TRBJ2-5; D not certain. Germline CDR1 is LGHDT and CDR2 is YNNKEL (reference sequence). The CDR3 consists of 13 residues. The DNA for the CDR3 is TGTGCCAGCAGCCGATCAGAGAGTCCAGGTCGGAACTTC. Its protein is CASSRSESPGRNF.

The chain recombines TRBV18 with TRBJ2-2; D unclear. Trimming removed 9 bases from V and 1 base from J, with 9 bases in between. The CDR3 extends over 13 amino acids. The germline gives CDR1 KGHSH, CDR2 LQKENI. The CDR3 loop reads CASPLQNTGELFF. The CDR3 DNA follows: TGTGCCAGTCCCCTACAGAACACCGGGGAGCTGTTTTTT.

This chain uses TRBV11-2 with TRBJ1-6, with D maybe TRBD1 (6 bases). Germline CDR1 and CDR2: SGHAT and FQNNGV. V lost 4 bases and J 9 bases, leaving 16 bases between the germline ends. The CDR3 is 15 amino acids. CDR3 loop: CASSYDRGGGSPLHF. The DNA for the CDR3 is TGTGCCAGCAGCTATGACAGAGGGGGAGGTTCACCCCTCCACTTT. Full variable domain (rest looked up from reference TRBV11-2 and TRBJ1-6): EAGVAQSPRYKIIEKRQSVAFWCNPISGHATLYWYQQILGQGPKLLIQFQNNGVVDDSQLPKDRFSAERLKGVDSTLKIQPAKLEDSAVYLCASSYDRGGGSPLHFGNGTRLTVT.

The chain joins TRBV7-6 to TRBJ2-3; D might be TRBD2 (5 bases). Germline V gives CDR1 SGHVS, CDR2 FNYEAQ. This CDR3 is built from 15 residues. V lost 5 bases, J lost 6 bases, and 18 bases lay in between. DNA for the CDR3: TGTGCCAGCAGCCGACTTGCGGGCTTAGGGGATACGCAGTATTTT. This gives the protein CASSRLAGLGDTQYF. Full variable domain (missing parts from reference TRBV7-6 and TRBJ2-3): GAGVSQSPRYKVTKRGQDVALRCDPISGHVSLYWYRQALGQGPEFLTYFNYEAQQDKSGLPNDRFSAERPEGSISTLTIQRTEQRDSAMYRCASSRLAGLGDTQYFGPGTRLTVL.

The rearrangement uses TRBV6-6 and TRBJ1-1, with a weak D call TRBD1 (5 bases). V was cut by 5 bases and J by 5 bases, with 18 bases left in between. The CDR3 runs 15 residues. Germline values: CDR1 MNHNY, CDR2 SVGAGI (reference sequence). The DNA for the CDR3 is TGTGCCAGCAGTCCCTGGACCCCTGGGACGACTGAAGCTTTCTTT. Amino acids: CASSPWTPGTTEAFF.

This rearrangement joins TRBV18 to TRBJ2-7, with D maybe TRBD2 (7 bases). Germline V lookup: CDR1 KGHSH, CDR2 LQKENI. CDR3 length: 14 residues. Trimming shortened V by 2 bases and J by 2 bases, and 10 bases separated the two germline ends. Here the CDR3 DNA reads TGTGCCAGCTCACCAACGGGGGGCCCCTACGAGCAGTACTTC. It codes for CASSPTGGPYEQYF.

The chain recombines TRBV5-1 with TRBJ2-4, with 9 bases that match TRBD1. The CDR3 contains 16 residues. V was clipped by 7 bases and J by 3 bases; unmatched bases: 11. Germline CDR1 reads SGHRS; CDR2 reads YFSETQ. The CDR3 sequence is CASPRPRDRVKNIQYF. In DNA form, the CDR3 reads TGCGCCAGCCCACGCCCACGGGACAGGGTCAAAAACATTCAGTACTTC.

The V gene is TRBV18, the J gene TRBJ2-5; possibly TRBD2 for D (7 bases). The germline CDR1 and CDR2 sequences are KGHSH and LQKENI. Trimming pared 5 bases from V and 4 bases from J, leaving 17 bases between. The CDR3 runs to 15 residues. This chain's CDR3 is CASSASRGGAETQYF. In DNA, the CDR3 is TGTGCCAGCTCAGCCTCCCGAGGGGGGGCAGAGACCCAGTACTTC. The full variable domain, in which reference TRBV18 and TRBJ2-5 provide the parts outside the CDR3, is NAGVMQNPRHLVRRRGQEARLRCSPMKGHSHVYWYRQLPEEGLKFMVYLQKENIIDESGMPKERFSAEFPKEGPSILRIQQVVRGDSAAYFCASSASRGGAETQYFGPGTRLLVL.